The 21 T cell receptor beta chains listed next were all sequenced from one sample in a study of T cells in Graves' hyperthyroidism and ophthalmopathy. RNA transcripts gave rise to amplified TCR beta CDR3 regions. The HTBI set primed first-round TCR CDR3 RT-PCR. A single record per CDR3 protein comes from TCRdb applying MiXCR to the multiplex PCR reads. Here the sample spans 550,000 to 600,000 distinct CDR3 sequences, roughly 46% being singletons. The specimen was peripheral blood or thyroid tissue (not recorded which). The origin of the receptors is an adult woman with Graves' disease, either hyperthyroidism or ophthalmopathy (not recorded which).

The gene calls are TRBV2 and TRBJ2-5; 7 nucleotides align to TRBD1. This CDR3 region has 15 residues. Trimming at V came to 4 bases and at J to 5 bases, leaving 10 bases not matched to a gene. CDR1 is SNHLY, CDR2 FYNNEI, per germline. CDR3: CASSGVQGMMETQYF. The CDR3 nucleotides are TGTGCCAGCAGTGGGGTACAGGGGATGATGGAGACCCAGTACTTC.

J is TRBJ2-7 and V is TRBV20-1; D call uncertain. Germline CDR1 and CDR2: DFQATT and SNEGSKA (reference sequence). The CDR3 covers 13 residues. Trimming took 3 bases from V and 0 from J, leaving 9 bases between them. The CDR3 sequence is CSARKPGSYEQYF. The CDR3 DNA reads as TGCAGTGCTAGGAAACCCGGCTCCTACGAGCAGTACTTC.

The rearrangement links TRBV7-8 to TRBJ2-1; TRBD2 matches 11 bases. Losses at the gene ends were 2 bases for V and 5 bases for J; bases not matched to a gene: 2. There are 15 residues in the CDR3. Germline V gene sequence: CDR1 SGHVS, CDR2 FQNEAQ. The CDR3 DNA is TGTGCCAGCAGCTTAAGACTAGCGGGAAACAATGAGCAGTTCTTC. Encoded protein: CASSLRLAGNNEQFF.

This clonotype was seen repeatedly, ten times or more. CDR3 sequence reads: CASSSPSGMKPYEQYF. As DNA, the CDR3 is TGTGCCAGCAGCTCCCCTAGCGGGATGAAACCTTACGAGCAGTACTTC. The chain uses TRBV7-9 and TRBJ2-7; 9 positions match TRBD2. The germline gives CDR1 SEHNR, CDR2 FQNEAQ (reference sequence). This CDR3 region has 16 residues. V was pared by 4 bases and J by 4 bases, with 11 bases of the junction left unmatched.

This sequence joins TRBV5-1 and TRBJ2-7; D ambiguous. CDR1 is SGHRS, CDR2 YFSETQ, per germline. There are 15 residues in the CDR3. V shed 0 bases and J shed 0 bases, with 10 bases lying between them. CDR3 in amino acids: CASSLVAGNSYEQYF. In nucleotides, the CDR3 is TGCGCCAGCAGCTTGGTGGCAGGTAACTCCTACGAGCAGTACTTC.

The CDR3 DNA reads TGCAGTGCTAGAGTTGGACAGGGGGTATCTGGCTACACCTTC. Protein product: CSARVGQGVSGYTF. This chain connects TRBV20-1 to TRBJ1-2; 10 nucleotides agree with TRBD1. Germline CDR1 reads DFQATT; CDR2 reads SNEGSKA (reference sequence). CDR3 length: 14 amino acids. The V and J ends lost 1 base and 7 bases, in that order; junction bases with no gene match: 6.

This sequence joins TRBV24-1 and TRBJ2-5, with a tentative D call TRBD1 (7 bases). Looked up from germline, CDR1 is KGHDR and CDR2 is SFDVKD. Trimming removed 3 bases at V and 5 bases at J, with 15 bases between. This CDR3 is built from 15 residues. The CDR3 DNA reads TGTGCCACCAGTGATGCAGGGGGAGGTTGGGAGACCCAGTACTTC. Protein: CATSDAGGGWETQYF.

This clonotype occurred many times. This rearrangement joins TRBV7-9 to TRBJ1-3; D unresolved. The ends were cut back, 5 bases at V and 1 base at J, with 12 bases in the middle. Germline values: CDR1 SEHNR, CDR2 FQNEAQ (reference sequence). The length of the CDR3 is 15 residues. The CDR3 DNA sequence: TGTGCCAGCAGCAAAACGGGGTCTTCTGGAAACACCATATATTTT. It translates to CASSKTGSSGNTIYF.

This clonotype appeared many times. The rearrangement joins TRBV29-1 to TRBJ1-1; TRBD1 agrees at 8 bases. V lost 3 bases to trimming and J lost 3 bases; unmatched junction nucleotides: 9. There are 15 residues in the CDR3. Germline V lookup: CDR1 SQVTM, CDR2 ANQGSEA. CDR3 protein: CSVDFFRQGYTEAFF. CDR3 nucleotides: TGCAGCGTTGATTTTTTTAGACAGGGGTACACTGAAGCTTTCTTT.

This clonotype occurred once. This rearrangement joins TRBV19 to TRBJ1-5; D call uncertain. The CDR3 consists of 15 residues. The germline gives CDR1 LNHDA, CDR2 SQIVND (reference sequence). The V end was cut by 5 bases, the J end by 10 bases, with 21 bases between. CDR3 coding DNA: TGTGCCAGTAGTCCCTCCCCTTCGAGCAGCGTACCCCAGCATTTT. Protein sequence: CASSPSPSSSVPQHF.

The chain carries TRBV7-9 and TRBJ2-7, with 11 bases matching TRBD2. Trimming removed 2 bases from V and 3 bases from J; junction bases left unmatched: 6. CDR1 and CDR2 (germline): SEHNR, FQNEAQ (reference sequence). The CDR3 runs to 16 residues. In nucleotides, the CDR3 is TGTGCCAGCAGCTTAAGCCTAGCGGGAGGTATCTACGAGCAGTACTTC. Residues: CASSLSLAGGIYEQYF.

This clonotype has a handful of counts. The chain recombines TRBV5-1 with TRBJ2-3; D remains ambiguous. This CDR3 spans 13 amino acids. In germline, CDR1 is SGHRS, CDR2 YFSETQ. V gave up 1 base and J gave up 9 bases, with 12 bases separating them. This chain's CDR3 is CASSLRWRFTQYF. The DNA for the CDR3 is TGCGCCAGCAGCTTGAGGTGGCGATTCACGCAGTATTTT. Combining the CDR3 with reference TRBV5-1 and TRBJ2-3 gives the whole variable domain KAGVTQTPRYLIKTRGQQVTLSCSPISGHRSVSWYQQTPGQGLQFLFEYFSETQRNKGNFPGRFSGRQFSNSRSEMNVSTLELGDSALYLCASSLRWRFTQYFGPGTRLTVL.

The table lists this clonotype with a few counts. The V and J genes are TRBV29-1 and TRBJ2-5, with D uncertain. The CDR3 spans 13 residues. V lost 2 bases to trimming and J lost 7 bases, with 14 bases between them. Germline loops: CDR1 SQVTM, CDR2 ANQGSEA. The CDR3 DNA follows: TGCAGCGTTGAATCTAGGTCCCACGGGACCCAGTACTTC. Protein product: CSVESRSHGTQYF. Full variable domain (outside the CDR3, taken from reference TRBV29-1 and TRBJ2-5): SAVISQKPSRDICQRGTSLTIQCQVDSQVTMMFWYRQQPGQSLTLIATANQGSEATYESGFVIDKFPISRPNLTFSTLTVSNMSPEDSSIYLCSVESRSHGTQYFGPGTRLLVL.

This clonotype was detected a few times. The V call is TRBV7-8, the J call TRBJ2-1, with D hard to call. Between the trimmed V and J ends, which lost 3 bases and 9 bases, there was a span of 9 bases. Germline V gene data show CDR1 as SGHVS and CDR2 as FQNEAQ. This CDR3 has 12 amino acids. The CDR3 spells CASSLWDPEQFF. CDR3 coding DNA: TGTGCCAGCAGCTTGTGGGATCCTGAGCAGTTCTTC.

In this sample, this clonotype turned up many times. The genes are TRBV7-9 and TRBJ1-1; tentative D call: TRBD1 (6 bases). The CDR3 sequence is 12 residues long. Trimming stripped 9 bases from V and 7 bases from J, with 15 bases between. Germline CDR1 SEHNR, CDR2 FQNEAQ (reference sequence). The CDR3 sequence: CASGGQAIEAFF. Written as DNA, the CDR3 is TGTGCCAGTGGGGGGCAGGCCATTGAAGCTTTCTTT.

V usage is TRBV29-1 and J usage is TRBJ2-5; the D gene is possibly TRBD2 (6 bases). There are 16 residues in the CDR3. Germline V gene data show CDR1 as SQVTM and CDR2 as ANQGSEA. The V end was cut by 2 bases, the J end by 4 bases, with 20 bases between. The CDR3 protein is CSVESLARRVRETQYF. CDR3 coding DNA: TGCAGCGTTGAAAGTCTAGCGAGAAGAGTCCGAGAGACCCAGTACTTC.

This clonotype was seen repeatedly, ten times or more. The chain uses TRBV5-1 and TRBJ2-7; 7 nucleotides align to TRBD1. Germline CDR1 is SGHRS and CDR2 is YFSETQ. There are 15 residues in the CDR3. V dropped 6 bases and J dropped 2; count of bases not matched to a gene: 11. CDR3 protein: CASKKTGTSPYEQYF. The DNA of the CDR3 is TGCGCCAGCAAAAAGACAGGGACCTCCCCCTACGAGCAGTACTTC.

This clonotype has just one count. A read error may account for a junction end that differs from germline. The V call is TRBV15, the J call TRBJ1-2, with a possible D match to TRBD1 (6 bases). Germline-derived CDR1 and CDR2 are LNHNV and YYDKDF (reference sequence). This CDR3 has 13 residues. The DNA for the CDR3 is TGTGCCGCCAGCAGTACAGGGTTCTATGGCTACACCTTC. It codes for CAASSTGFYGYTF.

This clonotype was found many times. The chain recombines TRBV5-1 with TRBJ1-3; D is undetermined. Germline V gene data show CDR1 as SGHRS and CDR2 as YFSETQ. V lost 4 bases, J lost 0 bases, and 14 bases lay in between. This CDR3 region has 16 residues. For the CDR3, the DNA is TGCGCCAGCAGCCCGGAGTTCCGGGTCTCTGGAAACACCATATATTTT. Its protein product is CASSPEFRVSGNTIYF.

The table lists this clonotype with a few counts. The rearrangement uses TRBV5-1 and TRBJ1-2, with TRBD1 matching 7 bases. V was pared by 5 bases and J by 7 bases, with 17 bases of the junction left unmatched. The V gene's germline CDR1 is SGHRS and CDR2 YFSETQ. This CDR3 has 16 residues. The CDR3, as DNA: TGCGCCAGCAGAAGTAGACAGGGCAACGATCCTTTTGGCTACACCTTC. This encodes CASRSRQGNDPFGYTF.

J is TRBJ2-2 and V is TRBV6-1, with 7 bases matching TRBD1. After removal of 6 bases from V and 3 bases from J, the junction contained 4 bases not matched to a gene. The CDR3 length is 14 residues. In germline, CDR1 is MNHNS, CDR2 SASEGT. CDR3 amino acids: CASRQGSDTGELFF. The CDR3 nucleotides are TGTGCCAGCAGACAGGGGTCAGACACCGGGGAGCTGTTTTTT.